This T cell receptor (beta chain) appears in the sequencing data of a study of vaccination effects on CD4 cells after COVID-19. Sequencing was preceded by expansion of antigen-specific CD4+ T cells with viral peptide pools in the ViraFEST assay. CD4+ T cells were isolated after 10 days of culture. Each participant received a vaccine that was either BNT162b2 or mRNA-1273, given as two doses. A remark on this clone: Its antigen is not known.

Clones were sequenced by immunoSEQ multiplex PCR, and TCRdb holds only the in-frame ones, with some missing. The sample carries roughly 24,000 clones, about four fifths recorded once. V lost 6 bases and J 6 bases, leaving 12 bases between the germline ends. Germline V gene lookup returns CDR1 KGHSH and CDR2 LQKENI. The CDR3 has 12 amino acids. The sample was CD4+ T cells from PBMCs cultured with SARS-CoV-2 spike peptides, taken after COVID-19 vaccination. The sequence was obtained from a human donor who received a COVID-19 vaccine. Some clones in this sample may be carry-over from other donors' samples. This chain joins TRBV18 and TRBJ2-7; no reliable D call. The DNA for the CDR3 is TGTGCCAGCTCTACGATGATAGGCGAGCAGTACGTC. Translating gives CASSTMIGEQYV.